What follows is one TCR beta chain and its context. The antigen remains unidentified. TCRdb re-derived calls from the PCR reads in MiXCR, one entry per CDR3 protein. The sample holds roughly 320,000 distinct CDR3 sequences; roughly 24% are singletons and the top ten take roughly 0.7%. This entry belongs to a study of molecular identifiers for immune sequencing clone quantification. Study in general: RNA, taken in replicates from approximately 20,000 or 100,000 naive CD8 cells, was split five ways, with four sequenced.

Notes on the study in general: Whereas clones above 20 RNA copies held under 1% of naive-cell molecules, they held over 98% of effector molecules. Molecules of identical TCR sharing a barcode could underestimate highly expanded clone sizes.

The CDR3 runs 13 residues. CDR1 and CDR2 (germline): LNHDA, SQIVND (reference sequence). V was clipped by 4 bases and J by 8 bases, with 14 bases between them. This TCR was recovered from a human donor in good health. Some libraries in this study had Jurkat cell RNA spiked in. This chain joins TRBV19 and TRBJ1-1, with D maybe TRBD1 (5 bases). The sequenced material came from naive CD8+ T cells from blood, with Jurkat cell RNA spiked in. Specified subset: FACS-sorted CD8+CD4-CCR7+CD45RA+ naive T cells. CDR3 bases: TGTGCCAGTAGTAGTGGGGCTCGAAACGAAGCTTTCTTT. Amino acid sequence: CASSSGARNEAFF. Filled out from reference TRBV19 and TRBJ1-1, the complete variable domain reads DGGITQSPKYLFRKEGQNVTLSCEQNLNHDAMYWYRQDPGQGLRLIYYSQIVNDFQKGDIAEGYSVSREKKESFPLTVTSAQKNPTAFYLCASSSGARNEAFFGQGTRLTVV.